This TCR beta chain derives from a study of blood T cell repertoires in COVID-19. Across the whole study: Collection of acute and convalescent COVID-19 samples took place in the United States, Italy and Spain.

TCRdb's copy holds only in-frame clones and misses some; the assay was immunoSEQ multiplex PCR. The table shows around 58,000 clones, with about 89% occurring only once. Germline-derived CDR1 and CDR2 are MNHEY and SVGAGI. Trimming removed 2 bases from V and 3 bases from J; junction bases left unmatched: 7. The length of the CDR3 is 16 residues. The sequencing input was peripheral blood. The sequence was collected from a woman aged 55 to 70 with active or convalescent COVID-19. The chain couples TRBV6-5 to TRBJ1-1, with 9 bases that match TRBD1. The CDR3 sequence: CASSYGGQGRYTEAFF. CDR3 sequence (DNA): TGTGCCAGCAGTTACGGGGGACAGGGCCGGTACACTGAAGCTTTCTTT.